This entry lists 26 T cell receptor beta chains sequenced from one sample in a study of PD-1 blockade in classical Hodgkin lymphoma. Assay: immunoSEQ multiplex PCR; the TCRdb copy retains only in-frame clones and omits some. The sample has some 52,000 clones; around 86% are singletons. Time point: cycle 4 day 1 (C4D1), after less than 7 weeks of nivolumab. Autologous stem cell transplantation was followed by relapse in every patient, and brentuximab vedotin exposure varied. Specimen: peripheral blood mononuclear cells (PBMCs), collected before the fourth cycle of nivolumab. These receptors were taken from a human donor with classical Hodgkin lymphoma.

The V and J genes are TRBV10-3 and TRBJ1-4; D remains ambiguous. V gave up 8 bases and J gave up 7 bases, with 11 bases separating them. The CDR3 runs to 12 residues. Germline CDR1 is ENHRY and CDR2 is SYGVKD. CDR3 region: CAIGPGSEKLFF. The CDR3 nucleotides read TGTGCCATCGGCCCCGGATCTGAAAAACTGTTTTTT.

The rearrangement uses TRBV28 and TRBJ1-5, with unresolved D. Between the trimmed V and J ends, which lost 3 bases and 6 bases, there was a span of 9 bases. This CDR3 spans 13 amino acids. Germline V gene lookup returns CDR1 MDHEN and CDR2 SYDVKM. Here the CDR3 reads CASSLIRSQPQHF. The CDR3 DNA reads as TGTGCCAGCAGTTTGATTCGCAGTCAGCCCCAGCATTTT. Complete variable domain (other parts from reference TRBV28 and TRBJ1-5): DVKVTQSSRYLVKRTGEKVFLECVQDMDHENMFWYRQDPGLGLRLIYFSYDVKMKEKGDIPEGYSVSREKKERFSLILESASTNQTSMYLCASSLIRSQPQHFGDGTRLSIL.

With regard to this clone: One end of the junction fails to match germline, which may point to a read error. The chain couples TRBV7-7 to TRBJ2-3; D not certain. Germline assignment: CDR1 SSHAT and CDR2 FNYEAQ (reference sequence). The CDR3 covers 13 residues. CDR3 residues: CASSSYVGDTQYF. CDR3 coding DNA: TGTGCTAGCAGCTCGTACGTGGGAGATACGCAGTATTTT.

Here the CDR3 DNA reads TGTGCCAGCAGCACTACTAGCGGGAGAGGGTACGAGCAGTACTTC. It is translated as CASSTTSGRGYEQYF. The chain couples TRBV7-8 to TRBJ2-7, with 11 nucleotides matching TRBD2. Germline V gives CDR1 SGHVS, CDR2 FQNEAQ. V was clipped by 5 bases and J by 4 bases; unmatched bases: 7. This CDR3 contains 15 residues.

The chain uses TRBV6-6 and TRBJ1-3; the match to TRBD1 covers 8 bases. V was pared by 4 bases and J by 2 bases, with 7 bases of the junction left unmatched. From germline, CDR1 is MNHNY and CDR2 SVGAGI (reference sequence). The CDR3 consists of 16 residues. CDR3 nucleotides: TGTGCCAGCAGTTCAGGACAGGGCAGGACTGGAAACACCATATATTTT. Encoded protein: CASSSGQGRTGNTIYF.

This CDR3 reads CSCWDSGGTDTQYF. Here the CDR3 DNA reads TGCAGCTGCTGGGATAGCGGGGGCACAGATACGCAGTATTTT. The chain links TRBV29-1 to TRBJ2-3; 8 nucleotides line up with TRBD2. The junction had 8 bases not matched to a gene; V was cut back by 8 bases and J by 1 base. The CDR3 has 14 amino acids. The germline V gene encodes CDR1 SQVTM and CDR2 ANQGSEA.

The chain couples TRBV9 to TRBJ1-4, with 8 bases lining up with TRBD1. The CDR3 runs to 14 residues. With 3 bases clipped from V and 4 bases from J, the junction kept 2 bases outside the gene matches. Germline V CDR1 and CDR2: SGDLS, YYNGEE. CDR3 DNA: TGTGCCAGCAGCGCGACAGGGGTTAATGAAAAACTGTTTTTT. The encoded protein is CASSATGVNEKLFF.

This chain connects TRBV27 to TRBJ2-3; 8 bases align to TRBD2. Germline V lookup: CDR1 MNHEY, CDR2 SMNVEV (reference sequence). This CDR3 spans 15 amino acids. Trimming at V came to 4 bases and at J to 2 bases, leaving 5 bases not matched to a gene. Here the CDR3 reads CASSSTGGFTDTQYF. The CDR3 DNA reads as TGTGCCAGCAGTTCTACGGGAGGGTTCACAGATACGCAGTATTTT.

The chain is built from TRBV13 and TRBJ2-1, with 8 positions matching TRBD2. V dropped 6 bases and J dropped 4; count of bases not matched to a gene: 11. This CDR3 region has 16 residues. CDR1 is PRHDT and CDR2 is FYEKMQ in the germline V gene (reference sequence). CDR3 region: CASRGALAVRYNEQFF. The CDR3 DNA follows: TGTGCCAGCAGAGGTGCACTAGCGGTCCGATACAATGAGCAGTTCTTC.

This clone occurred a few times. CDR3 sequence (DNA): TGTGCCAGCAGTCTTGGGACTGTCTCTGGGGCCAACGTCCTGACTTTC. This sequence encodes CASSLGTVSGANVLTF. V and J are TRBV28 and TRBJ2-6; maybe TRBD2 (6 bases). The V end was cut by 5 bases, the J end by 0 bases, with 11 bases between. The CDR3 totals 16 residues. The V gene's germline CDR1 is MDHEN and CDR2 SYDVKM.

The rearrangement joins TRBV28 to TRBJ2-7; no definite D call. This CDR3 is 12 amino acids long. V dropped 4 bases and J dropped 5 bases, with 9 bases sitting between them. Germline loops: CDR1 MDHEN, CDR2 SYDVKM. CDR3 in DNA: TGTGCCAGCAGTTCGGTTGGGGACGAGCAGTACTTC. Protein product: CASSSVGDEQYF.

This chain uses TRBV5-1 with TRBJ1-5, with D possibly TRBD1 on 5 matching bases. The germline V gene has CDR1 SGHRS and CDR2 YFSETQ. The length of the CDR3 is 15 residues. Trimming shortened V by 4 bases and J by 0 bases, and 11 bases separated the two germline ends. DNA of the CDR3: TGCGCCAGCAGCGTCGACAGTTATAGCAATCAGCCCCAGCATTTT. It is translated as CASSVDSYSNQPQHF.

The chain uses TRBV10-3 and TRBJ1-1; D is uncertain. V was cut by 2 bases and J by 4 bases, with 17 bases left in between. This CDR3 comprises 16 residues. CDR1 and CDR2 (germline): ENHRY, SYGVKD. The CDR3 region has the DNA TGTGCCATCAGTGAGGTTGGCAGGCGAGACGGCACTGAAGCTTTCTTT. Its protein is CAISEVGRRDGTEAFF.

V usage is TRBV27 and J usage is TRBJ2-2, with 8 bases that match TRBD1. Per germline, CDR1 MNHEY and CDR2 SMNVEV (reference sequence). V shed 7 bases and J 5 bases; nucleotides not matched to a gene: 6. The CDR3 runs 14 residues. The CDR3 nucleotides read TGTGCCAGCACCCACAGGGGGTGGACCGGGGAGCTGTTTTTT. Protein: CASTHRGWTGELFF.

The chain joins TRBV7-2 to TRBJ2-3, with TRBD1 matching 9 bases. The CDR3 loop spans 17 amino acids. The junction had 9 bases not matched to a gene; V was cut back by 1 base and J by 4 bases. Germline V gene data show CDR1 as SGHTA and CDR2 as FQGNSA. CDR3 nucleotides: TGTGCCAGCAGCTTAGGATTCCCGGGACAGGGTTCAGATACGCAGTATTTT. Protein: CASSLGFPGQGSDTQYF. Variable domain in full (rest from reference TRBV7-2 and TRBJ2-3): GAGVSQSPSNKVTEKGKDVELRCDPISGHTALYWYRQSLGQGLEFLIYFQGNSAPDKSGLPSDRFSAERTGGSVSTLTIQRTQQEDSAVYLCASSLGFPGQGSDTQYFGPGTRLTVL.

The chain joins TRBV11-2 to TRBJ1-2; 7 nucleotides align to TRBD1. CDR1 SGHAT and CDR2 FQNNGV come from the germline V gene. The CDR3 sequence is 17 residues long. V was pared by 1 base and J by 3 bases, with 11 bases of the junction left unmatched. In DNA, the CDR3 is TGTGCCAGCAGCTTAGGTCGTGACAGGGCATGGGACTATGGCTACACCTTC. Protein product: CASSLGRDRAWDYGYTF.

V gene TRBV9 combines with J gene TRBJ2-7; D not resolved. The V end was cut by 0 bases, the J end by 4 bases, with 8 bases between. The CDR3 totals 13 residues. CDR1 and CDR2 (germline): SGDLS, YYNGEE. The CDR3: CASSVDERYEQYF. In DNA, the CDR3 is TGTGCCAGCAGCGTAGATGAACGGTACGAGCAGTACTTC.

This chain joins TRBV7-8 and TRBJ2-7, with TRBD1 matching 7 bases. V lost 3 bases to trimming and J lost 5 bases; unmatched junction nucleotides: 7. The CDR3 contains 14 residues. Germline assignment: CDR1 SGHVS and CDR2 FQNEAQ. The CDR3 loop is CASSFEGAIDEQYF. The CDR3 DNA reads TGTGCCAGCAGCTTCGAGGGGGCTATCGACGAGCAGTACTTC.

This rearrangement joins TRBV9 to TRBJ2-1, with 9 bases aligning to TRBD2. V lost 0 bases, J lost 8 bases, and 9 bases stayed unmatched. The CDR3 covers 16 residues. Per the germline V gene, CDR1 is SGDLS and CDR2 is YYNGEE. For the CDR3, the DNA is TGTGCCAGCAGCGTAGGGGGAGCGGGAGGTCTTGATGAGCAGTTCTTC. Amino acid sequence: CASSVGGAGGLDEQFF.

This clone was seen a single time. The V call is TRBV7-2, the J call TRBJ1-5, with D possibly being TRBD1 (5 bases). The CDR3 totals 13 residues. With 3 bases removed from V and 7 bases from J, the gap between germline ends came to 10 bases. Per germline, CDR1 SGHTA and CDR2 FQGNSA. CDR3: CASSLWGNQPQHF. Written as DNA, the CDR3 is TGTGCCAGCAGCTTGTGGGGGAACCAGCCCCAGCATTTT.

The rearrangement joins TRBV10-2 to TRBJ2-7; no firm D call. V lost 7 bases to trimming and J lost 6 bases, with 19 bases between them. Germline loops: CDR1 WSHSY, CDR2 SAAADI. This CDR3 region has 14 residues. CDR3 residues: CASTQVQPPGEQYF. CDR3 coding DNA: TGCGCCAGCACCCAGGTACAGCCGCCGGGCGAGCAGTACTTC.

J is TRBJ2-3 and V is TRBV29-1; D is uncertain. The CDR3 covers 12 residues. V gave up 1 base and J gave up 2 bases, with 4 bases separating them. Germline V CDR1 and CDR2: SQVTM, ANQGSEA. DNA of the CDR3: TGCAGCGTTGAAGCCTTCACAGATACGCAGTATTTT. This sequence encodes CSVEAFTDTQYF.

The chain links TRBV7-8 to TRBJ2-3; 9 bases are shared with TRBD1. With 5 bases clipped from V and 2 bases from J, the junction kept 8 bases outside the gene matches. The CDR3 covers 16 residues. Germline V gives CDR1 SGHVS, CDR2 FQNEAQ. CDR3 DNA: TGTGCCAGCAGCGCCGAGACAGGGGGGAACACAGATACGCAGTATTTT. Translation gives CASSAETGGNTDTQYF.

V and J are TRBV27 and TRBJ1-6; 8 bases map to TRBD1. Germline values: CDR1 MNHEY, CDR2 SMNVEV (reference sequence). With V trimmed by 3 bases and J by 7 bases, 8 bases remained unmatched. This CDR3 spans 16 amino acids. The CDR3 nucleotides read TGTGCCAGCAGTTTCCGGGACAGGTTGGAGAATTCACCCCTCCACTTT. Translating gives CASSFRDRLENSPLHF.

V is TRBV18 and J is TRBJ2-7, with TRBD1 as a possible D gene (5 bases). The CDR3 loop spans 14 amino acids. Germline V lookup: CDR1 KGHSH, CDR2 LQKENI. V was trimmed by 4 bases and J by 0 bases, leaving 10 bases between them. The CDR3 is CASSRSDTSYEQYF. The CDR3 DNA follows: TGTGCCAGCTCACGTTCGGACACCTCCTACGAGCAGTACTTC. The variable domain in full, with the rest retrieved from reference TRBV18 and TRBJ2-7, is NAGVMQNPRHLVRRRGQEARLRCSPMKGHSHVYWYRQLPEEGLKFMVYLQKENIIDESGMPKERFSAEFPKEGPSILRIQQVVRGDSAAYFCASSRSDTSYEQYFGPGTRLTVT.

This rearrangement joins TRBV7-6 to TRBJ2-7; D perhaps matches TRBD1 (6 bases). CDR3 size: 14 residues. Trimming took 4 bases from V and 3 from J, leaving 13 bases between them. Germline CDR1 is SGHVS and CDR2 is FNYEAQ. The CDR3 DNA follows: TGTGCCAGCAGCTACAGGGCATTAGACTACGAGCAGTACTTC. Its translation: CASSYRALDYEQYF.